This T cell receptor (beta chain) was recorded in a study of blood T cell repertoires in COVID-19. Germline V gene data show CDR1 as KGHSH and CDR2 as LQKENI. The CDR3 runs 15 residues. The ends lost 0 bases at V and 7 bases at J; junction bases unmatched: 3. Assay: immunoSEQ multiplex PCR; the TCRdb copy retains only in-frame clones and omits some. The data hold 140,000 or so clones, with around four fifths observed a single time. Sample: PBMCs or T cells enriched from blood (not recorded which). The J gene is TRBJ1-4, the V gene TRBV18; the match to TRBD1 covers 9 bases. The clonotype comes from a woman aged 50 to 60 with acute COVID-19. CDR3 in amino acids: CASSPPSGQGEKLFF. The CDR3 DNA reads as TGTGCCAGCTCACCACCTTCGGGACAGGGTGAAAAACTGTTTTTT.